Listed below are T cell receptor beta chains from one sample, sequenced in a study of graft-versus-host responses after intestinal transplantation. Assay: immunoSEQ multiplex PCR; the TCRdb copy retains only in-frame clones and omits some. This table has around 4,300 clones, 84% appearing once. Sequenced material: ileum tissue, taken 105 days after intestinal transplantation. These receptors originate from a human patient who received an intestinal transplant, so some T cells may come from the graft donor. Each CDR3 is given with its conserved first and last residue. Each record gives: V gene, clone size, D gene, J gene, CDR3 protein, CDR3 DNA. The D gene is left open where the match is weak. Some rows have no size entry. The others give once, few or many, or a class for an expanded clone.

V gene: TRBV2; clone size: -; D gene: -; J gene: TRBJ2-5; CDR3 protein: CASCAETQYF; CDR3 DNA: TGTGCCAGCTGTGCTGAGACCCAGTACTTC
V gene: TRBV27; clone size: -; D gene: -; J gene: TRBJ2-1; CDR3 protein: CVTGLGLYNEQFF; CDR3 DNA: TGTGTCACGGGGCTAGGCCTTTACAATGAGCAGTTCTTC
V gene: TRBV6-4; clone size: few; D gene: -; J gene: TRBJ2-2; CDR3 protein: CASSTGNTGELFF; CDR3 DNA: TGTGCCAGCAGTACAGGGAACACCGGGGAGCTGTTTTTT
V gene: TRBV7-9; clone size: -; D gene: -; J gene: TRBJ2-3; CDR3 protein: CASSLGSGGKDTQYF; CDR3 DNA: TGTGCCAGCAGCTTAGGGTCCGGGGGCAAAGATACGCAGTATTTT
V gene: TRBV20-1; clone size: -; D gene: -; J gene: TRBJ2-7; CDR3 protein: CSASFEQYF; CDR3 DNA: TGCAGTGCTAGTTTCGAGCAGTACTTC
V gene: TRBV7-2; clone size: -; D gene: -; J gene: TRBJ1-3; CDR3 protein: CASSLQSSGNTIYF; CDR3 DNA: TGTGCCAGCAGCTTACAGAGCTCTGGAAACACCATATATTTT
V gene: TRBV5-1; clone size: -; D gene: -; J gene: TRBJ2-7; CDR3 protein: CASTQGTLYEQYF; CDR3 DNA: TGCGCCAGCACTCAGGGTACCCTCTACGAGCAGTACTTC
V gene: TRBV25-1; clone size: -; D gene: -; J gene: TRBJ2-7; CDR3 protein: CASSGQAYEQYF; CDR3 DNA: TGTGCCAGCAGTGGACAGGCCTACGAGCAGTACTTC
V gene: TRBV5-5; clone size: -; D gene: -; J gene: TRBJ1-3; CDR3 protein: CASSHREGRGNTIYF; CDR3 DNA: TGTGCCAGCAGCCACAGGGAGGGAAGAGGAAACACCATATATTTT
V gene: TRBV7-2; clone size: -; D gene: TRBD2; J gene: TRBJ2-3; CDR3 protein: CASRESGGTDTQYF; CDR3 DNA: TGTGCCAGTAGGGAGAGCGGGGGCACAGATACGCAGTATTTT
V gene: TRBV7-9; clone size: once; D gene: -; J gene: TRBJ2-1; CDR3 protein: CASSSKTYNEQFF; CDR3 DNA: TGTGCCAGCAGTTCCAAGACTTACAATGAGCAGTTCTTC
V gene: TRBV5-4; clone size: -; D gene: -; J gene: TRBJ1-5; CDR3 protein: CASSLGHNQPQHF; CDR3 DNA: TGTGCCAGCAGCTTGGGACACAATCAGCCCCAGCATTTT
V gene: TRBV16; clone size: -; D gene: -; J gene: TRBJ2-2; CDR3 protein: CASSHHNTGELFF; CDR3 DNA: TGTGCCAGCAGCCATCATAACACCGGGGAGCTGTTTTTT
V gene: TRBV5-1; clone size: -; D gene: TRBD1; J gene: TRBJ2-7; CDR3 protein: CASSLQGAYEQYF; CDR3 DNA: TGCGCCAGCAGCTTACAGGGGGCCTACGAGCAGTACTTC
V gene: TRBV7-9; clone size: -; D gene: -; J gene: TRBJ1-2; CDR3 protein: CASSFYSWLGYTF; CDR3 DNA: TGTGCCAGCAGCTTCTATTCCTGGTTGGGCTACACCTTC
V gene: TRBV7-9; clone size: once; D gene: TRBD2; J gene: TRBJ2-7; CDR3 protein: CASSLAGGPYEQYF; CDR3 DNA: TGTGCCAGCAGCTTAGCGGGAGGGCCCTACGAGCAGTACTTC
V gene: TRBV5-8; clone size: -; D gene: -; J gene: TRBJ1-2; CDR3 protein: CASTTRVNYRGYTF; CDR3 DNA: TGTGCCAGCACCACCAGGGTGAATTATAGGGGCTACACCTTC